This TCR beta chain was captured in a study of blood T cell repertoires in COVID-19. At the level of the study: Nucleic acid was either cDNA or gDNA, and it came from T cells, B-cell-depleted T cells, or PBMCs.

With 2 bases clipped from V and 2 bases from J, the junction kept 3 bases outside the gene matches. Germline values: CDR1 WSHSY, CDR2 SAAADI. The CDR3 spans 15 residues. Study processing details: Amplification of reference gene primers was used by the study to estimate nucleated cell counts. Clones were read by immunoSEQ multiplex PCR, and TCRdb kept only the in-frame ones, dropping some. V and J calls and clone size are given by that table; D and trimming were obtained from the DNA. The sample yields just over 90,000 clones, roughly 85% seen once. The sample consisted of peripheral blood. This chain joins TRBV10-2 and TRBJ2-7; 10 bases map to TRBD1. The sequence was obtained from a human donor in a cohort sampled during active COVID-19. As DNA, the CDR3 is TGCGCCAGCAGTGAGGGGACAGGGGTTACCTACGAGCAGTACTTC. The encoded protein is CASSEGTGVTYEQYF.